This T cell receptor (beta chain) stems from a study of T cell responses to AZD1222 COVID-19 vaccine. Study conclusions and caveats: When two AZD1222 doses had been given, Spike-specific TCR breadth and depth rose. Among those given AZD1222, only six were seropositive at baseline.

The germline CDR1 and CDR2 sequences are MNHEY and SMNVEV (reference sequence). Trimming stripped 6 bases from V and 0 bases from J, with 8 bases between. This CDR3 contains 13 residues. Sequencing was performed with immunoSEQ multiplex PCR; in TCRdb, only in-frame clones are kept and a portion is missing. The sample has over 150,000 clones; around 88% are singletons. Notes on this clone: Its target is unknown.

The genes are TRBV27 and TRBJ1-2, with D uncertain. This TCR came from an adult in good health. Sequenced material: peripheral blood, taken on day 0 of AZD1222 vaccination. CDR3 bases: TGTGCCAGCAGCGGCCGTTCTAACTATGGCTACACCTTC. Translation: CASSGRSNYGYTF.